This T cell receptor beta chain derives from a study of T-cell memory formation after mild COVID-19. Study-wide points: Clones that contracted from day 15 to 85 were balanced CD4/CD8, while later expanders leaned CD4+. For second-wave clones that peaked at day 37, SARS-CoV-2 specificity went unverified. Several responding clones turned up in pre-infection memory, indicating that cross-reactive memory may have taken part.

This CDR3 is 17 amino acids long. V trimming: 4 bases; J trimming: 4 bases; junction bases outside the gene matches: 13. CDR1 is MGHRA, CDR2 YSYEKL, per germline. This clonotype appeared a few times. Its specificity is not known. TCRdb reanalysed the 5' RACE reads using MiXCR and keeps one entry per CDR3 protein. The data contain nearly 350,000 distinct CDR3 sequences, over 10% of them singletons. Source material: PBMCs or a T cell subset sorted from them (not recorded which). The V call is TRBV4-1, the J call TRBJ2-3, with TRBD1 matching over 8 bases. This clonotype originated in a man between 18 and 35 years old who had mild COVID-19 (a few samples of this study predate the infection). Cell type and time point are not known. CDR3 loop: CASSLRPTGAIADTQYF. In DNA, the CDR3 is TGCGCCAGCAGCCTTCGCCCGACAGGGGCTATTGCAGATACGCAGTATTTT.